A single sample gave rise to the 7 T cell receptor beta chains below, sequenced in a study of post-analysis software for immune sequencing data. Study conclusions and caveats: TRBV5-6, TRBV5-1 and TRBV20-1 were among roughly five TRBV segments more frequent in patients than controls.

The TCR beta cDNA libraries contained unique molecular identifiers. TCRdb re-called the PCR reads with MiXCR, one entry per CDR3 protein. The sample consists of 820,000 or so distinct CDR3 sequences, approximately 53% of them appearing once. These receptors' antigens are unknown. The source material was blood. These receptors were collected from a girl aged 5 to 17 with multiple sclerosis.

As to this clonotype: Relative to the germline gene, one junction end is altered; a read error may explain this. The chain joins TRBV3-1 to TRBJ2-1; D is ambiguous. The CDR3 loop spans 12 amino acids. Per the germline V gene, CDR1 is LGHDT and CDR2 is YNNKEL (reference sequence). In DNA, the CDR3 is TGTACCAGCAGCCTCAGAAACGATGAGCAGTTCTTC. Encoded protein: CTSSLRNDEQFF.

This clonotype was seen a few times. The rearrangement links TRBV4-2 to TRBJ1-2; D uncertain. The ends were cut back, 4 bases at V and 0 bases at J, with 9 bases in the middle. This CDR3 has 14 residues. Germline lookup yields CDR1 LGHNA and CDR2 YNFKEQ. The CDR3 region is CASSLTRANYGYTF. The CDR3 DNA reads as TGTGCCAGCAGCCTAACCAGAGCTAACTATGGCTACACCTTC.

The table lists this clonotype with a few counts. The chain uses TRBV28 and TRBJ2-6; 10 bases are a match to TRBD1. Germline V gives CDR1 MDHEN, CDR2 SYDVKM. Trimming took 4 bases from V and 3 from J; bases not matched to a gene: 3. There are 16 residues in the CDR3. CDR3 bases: TGTGCCAGCAGTTCCGGGACAGGGGATGGGGCCAACGTCCTGACTTTC. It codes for CASSSGTGDGANVLTF. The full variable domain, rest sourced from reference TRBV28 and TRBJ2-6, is DVKVTQSSRYLVKRTGEKVFLECVQDMDHENMFWYRQDPGLGLRLIYFSYDVKMKEKGDIPEGYSVSREKKERFSLILESASTNQTSMYLCASSSGTGDGANVLTFGAGSRLTVL.

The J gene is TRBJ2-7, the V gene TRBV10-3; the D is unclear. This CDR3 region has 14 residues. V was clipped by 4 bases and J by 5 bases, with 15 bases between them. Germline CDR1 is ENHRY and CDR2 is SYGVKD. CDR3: CAISALVLSDEQYF. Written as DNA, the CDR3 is TGTGCCATCAGTGCTTTGGTTTTAAGCGACGAGCAGTACTTC.

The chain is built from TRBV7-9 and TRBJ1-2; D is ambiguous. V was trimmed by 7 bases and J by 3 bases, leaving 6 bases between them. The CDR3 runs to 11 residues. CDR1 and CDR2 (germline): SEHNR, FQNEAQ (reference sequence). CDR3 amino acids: CASKDDYGYTF. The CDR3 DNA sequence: TGTGCCAGCAAGGACGACTATGGCTACACCTTC.

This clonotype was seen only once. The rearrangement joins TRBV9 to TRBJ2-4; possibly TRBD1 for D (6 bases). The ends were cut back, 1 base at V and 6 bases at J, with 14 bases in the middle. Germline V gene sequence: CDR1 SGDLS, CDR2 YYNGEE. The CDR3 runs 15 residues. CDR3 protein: CASSVTTGSGNIQYF. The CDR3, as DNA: TGTGCCAGCAGCGTAACAACAGGGAGCGGAAACATTCAGTACTTC.

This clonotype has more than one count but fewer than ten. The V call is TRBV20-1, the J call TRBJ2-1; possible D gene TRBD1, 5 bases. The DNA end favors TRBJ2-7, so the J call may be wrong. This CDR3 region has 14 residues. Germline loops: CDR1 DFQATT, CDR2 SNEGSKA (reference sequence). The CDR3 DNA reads TGCAGTGCTAGGAGTAAGGACAAGTTCTACGAGCAGTACTTC. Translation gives CSARSKDKFYEQYF.